These T cell receptor beta chains were read from a single sample in a study of circulating and synovial CD4+ cells in juvenile arthritis. Clones were read by immunoSEQ multiplex PCR, and TCRdb kept only the in-frame ones, dropping some. This sample carries some 14,000 clones, over 80% of them seen once, and the ten largest clones take 3.5% to 4.5%. What was sequenced was CD4+ T cells from synovial fluid. The receptors come from a human patient with juvenile idiopathic arthritis. Some clones in this sample may be carry-over from other donors' samples. Both conserved end residues are part of each CDR3. D genes are given only for firm matches. Clone size is given for some rows only: seen once, a few or many times, or a class if the clone is expanded.

clone_size,v_call,d_call,cdr3_length,j_call,cdr3_nt,cdr3_aa
.,TRBV5-1,.,15,TRBJ2-4,TGCGCCAGCAGCTTGTTAGGTGGGAGTCTCAACATTCAGTACTTC,CASSLLGGSLNIQYF
.,TRBV6-4,.,14,TRBJ1-5,TGTGCCAGCACCGTTGCCCCGAGAGGTCAGCCCCAGCATTTT,CASTVAPRGQPQHF
.,TRBV28,.,15,TRBJ1-2,TGTGCCAGCAGGACCCAGGATGTCGGGATTAGTGGCTACACCTTC,CASRTQDVGISGYTF
.,TRBV11-1,.,13,TRBJ1-4,TGTGCCAGCAGCGTCGGCAGGAATGAAAAACTGTTTTTT,CASSVGRNEKLFF
.,TRBV5-1,.,15,TRBJ1-3,TGCGCCAGCAGCCTTGGGTACGGGGTTAAGAGCACCATATATTTT,CASSLGYGVKSTIYF
.,TRBV6-5,TRBD2,15,TRBJ2-3,TGTGCCAGCAGCAGTAGCGGGGCCTTCACAGATACGCAGTATTTT,CASSSSGAFTDTQYF
.,TRBV4-2,.,12,TRBJ1-2,TGTGCCAGCAGCCAAGATCTAGTTGGCTACACCTTC,CASSQDLVGYTF
few,TRBV6-6,.,16,TRBJ1-6,TGTGCCAGCAGTTACTCGCTAGCCGAGCCCAATTCCCCCCTCCACTTT,CASSYSLAEPNSPLHF
.,TRBV5-1,.,9,TRBJ2-7,TGCGCCAGCAGGGGGGGGCAGTACTTC,CASRGGQYF
.,TRBV9,TRBD1,15,TRBJ2-7,TGTGCCAGCAGCCCGGCAGGACAGGGTTCCTACGAGCAGTACTTC,CASSPAGQGSYEQYF
.,TRBV4-2,TRBD1,13,TRBJ2-7,TGTGCCAGCAGTACCGGACAGGCGCTCGAGCAGTACTTC,CASSTGQALEQYF
.,TRBV7-9,.,14,TRBJ1-4,TGTGCCAGCAGCTTCCCGGACAGTAATGAAAAACTGTTTTTT,CASSFPDSNEKLFF
.,TRBV7-9,TRBD1,16,TRBJ1-2,TGTGCCAGCAGCCGGGGACAGAGTTTAACTAACTATGGCTACACCTTC,CASSRGQSLTNYGYTF
.,TRBV19,.,11,TRBJ2-3,TGTGCCAGTGGCTCCGCTTATACGCAGTATTTT,CASGSAYTQYF
.,TRBV20-1,.,11,TRBJ1-1,TGCAGTGCTTCGAGGGACGGGGGAGCTTTCTTT,CSASRDGGAFF